Detailed here is one TCR delta chain. Antigen unknown. Sequences come from RNA converted to cDNA by reverse transcription. Multiplex PCR used pooled V-gene forward primers and a constant-region reverse primer to amplify CDR3s. TCRdb used CATT to re-call clones from the multiplex PCR reads. This table has more than 50,000 delta-chain clones, roughly 15% appearing once. The sample originates from a study of Vδ1+ human thymocytes. The V end lost 6 bases, the J end lost 1 base, and 33 bases lay between the germline ends. CDR3 length: 21 residues. Germline CDR1 TSWWSYY, CDR2 QGS. Overall study results and limits: Unlike peripheral blood Vdelta1+ controls, thymic delta-chain sequences included approximately 20% Vdelta2 and few Vdelta3. Many TRG clonotypes were shared between donors; TRD repertoires were essentially private. Highly polyclonal TRG and TRD repertoires with Gaussian CDR3 length distributions appeared in thymus.

Alphabeta T cells were depleted, then CD3+ Vdelta1+ Vdelta2- thymocytes were FACS-sorted. Vdelta1+ thymocyte sorts reached between about 97% and 99.6% purity. The sample was Vdelta1+ gamma-delta thymocytes from the thymus. Specified subset: FACS-sorted CD3+ TCRalphabeta- TCRVdelta1+ TCRVdelta2- thymocytes. This clonotype was obtained from a boy in the first two years of life who had congenital heart surgery. This chain joins TRDV1 and TRDJ1; D gene unclear. The CDR3 DNA reads as TGTGCTCTTGGCTTAACTAAACCTCCATTCCGTACGAACCAGGCCACCGATAAACTCATCTTT. This codes for CALGLTKPPFRTNQATDKLIF.